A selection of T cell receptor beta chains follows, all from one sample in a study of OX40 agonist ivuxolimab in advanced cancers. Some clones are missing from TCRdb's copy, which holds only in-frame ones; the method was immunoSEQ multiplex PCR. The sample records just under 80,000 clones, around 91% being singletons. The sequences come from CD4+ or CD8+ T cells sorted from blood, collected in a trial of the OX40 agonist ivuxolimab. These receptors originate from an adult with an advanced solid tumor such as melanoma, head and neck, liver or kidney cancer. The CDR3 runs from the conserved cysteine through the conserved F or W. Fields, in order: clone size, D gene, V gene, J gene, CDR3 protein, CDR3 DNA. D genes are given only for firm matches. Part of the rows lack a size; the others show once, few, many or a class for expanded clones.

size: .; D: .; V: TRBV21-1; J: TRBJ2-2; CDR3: CASSQGQGAQGDTGELFF; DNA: TGTGCCAGCAGCCAGGGACAGGGGGCGCAGGGGGACACCGGGGAGCTGTTTTTT
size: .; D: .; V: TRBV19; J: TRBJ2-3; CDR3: CASSTGATADTQYF; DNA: TGTGCCAGTAGTACAGGGGCCACGGCAGATACGCAGTATTTT
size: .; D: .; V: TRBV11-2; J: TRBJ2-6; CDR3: CASSLVAAASAGANVLTF; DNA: TGTGCCAGCAGCTTAGTAGCGGCCGCGTCGGCTGGGGCCAACGTCCTGACTTTC
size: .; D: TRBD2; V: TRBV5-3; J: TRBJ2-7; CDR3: CARSLAGTSGSVRYEQYF; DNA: TGTGCCAGAAGCTTGGCAGGGACTAGCGGGAGTGTTCGCTACGAGCAGTACTTC
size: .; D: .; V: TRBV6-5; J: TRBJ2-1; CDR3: CASRAGTDYNEQFF; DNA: TGTGCCAGCAGGGCCGGGACTGACTACAATGAGCAGTTCTTC
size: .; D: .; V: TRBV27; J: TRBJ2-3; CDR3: CASSPRGGADTQYF; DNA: TGTGCCAGCAGTCCCAGGGGAGGGGCAGATACGCAGTATTTT
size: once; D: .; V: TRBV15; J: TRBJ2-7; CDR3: CATSRGTYEQYF; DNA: TGTGCCACCAGCAGGGGCACGTACGAGCAGTACTTC
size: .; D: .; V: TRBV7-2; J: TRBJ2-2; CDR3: CASSLIAVGAAGTGELFF; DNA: TGTGCCAGCAGCTTAATAGCTGTCGGGGCGGCGGGCACCGGGGAGCTGTTTTTT
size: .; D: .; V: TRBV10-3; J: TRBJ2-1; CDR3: CAISDGFNEQFF; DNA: TGTGCCATCAGTGATGGGTTCAATGAGCAGTTCTTC
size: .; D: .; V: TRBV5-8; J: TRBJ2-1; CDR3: CASSLNSLLDEQFF; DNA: TGTGCCAGCAGCTTAAACAGCCTTTTGGATGAGCAGTTCTTC
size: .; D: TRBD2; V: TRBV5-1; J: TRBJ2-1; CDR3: CASTVLGLAGANEQFF; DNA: TGCGCCAGCACCGTACTGGGACTAGCGGGAGCCAATGAGCAGTTCTTC
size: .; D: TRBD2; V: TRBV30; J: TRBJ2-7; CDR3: CAWILAGGSEQYF; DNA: TGTGCCTGGATTCTAGCGGGAGGGAGCGAGCAGTACTTC
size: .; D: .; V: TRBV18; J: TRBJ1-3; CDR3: CASSSRGFGNTIYF; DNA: TGTGCCAGCTCTAGTAGGGGATTCGGAAACACCATATATTTT
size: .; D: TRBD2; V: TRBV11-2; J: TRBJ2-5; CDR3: CASSIRTSGWETQYF; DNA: TGTGCCAGCAGCATACGGACTAGCGGGTGGGAGACCCAGTACTTC
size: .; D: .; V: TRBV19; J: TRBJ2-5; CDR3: CASSIGARETQYF; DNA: TGTGCCAGTAGTATTGGGGCTCGCGAGACCCAGTACTTC
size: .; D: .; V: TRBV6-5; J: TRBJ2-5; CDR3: CASSYDSLKTQYF; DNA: TGTGCCAGCAGTTACGACAGCCTGAAGACCCAGTACTTC